This T cell receptor (beta chain) was found in a study of shared clonotypes between healthy human individuals. As for the study in general: Each donor's CD4 naive and CD4 memory cells filled three plates apiece, CD8 naive two, and CD8 memory one.

This CDR3 has 15 amino acids. Per the germline V gene, CDR1 is SGDLS and CDR2 is YYNGEE. Losses at the gene ends were 7 bases for V and 13 bases for J; bases not matched to a gene: 13. TCRdb keeps only in-frame clones here, not all; method: immunoSEQ multiplex PCR. The profile covers about 1 million clones, with around 74% appearing a single time and about 1.5% taken by the ten largest. This TCR was sampled from a man aged 18 to 29 in good health. The chain is built from TRBV9 and TRBJ2-1; the match to TRBD2 covers 14 bases. Sequencing input: memory CD4+ T cells sorted from blood. Subset described: CD45RA-negative fraction. The CDR3 is CASATGGLAGVIQFF. In DNA form, the CDR3 reads TGTGCCAGCGCCACCGGGGGACTAGCGGGAGTTATCCAGTTCTTC.